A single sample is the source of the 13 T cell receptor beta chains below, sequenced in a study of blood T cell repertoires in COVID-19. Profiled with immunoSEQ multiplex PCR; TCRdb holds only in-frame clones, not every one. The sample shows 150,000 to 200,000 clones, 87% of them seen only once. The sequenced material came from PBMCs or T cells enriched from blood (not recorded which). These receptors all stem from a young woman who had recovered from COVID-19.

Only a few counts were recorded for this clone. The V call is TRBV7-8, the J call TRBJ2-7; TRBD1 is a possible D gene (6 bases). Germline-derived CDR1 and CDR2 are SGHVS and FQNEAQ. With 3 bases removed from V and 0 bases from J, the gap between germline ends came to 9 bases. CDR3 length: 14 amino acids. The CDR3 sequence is CASSLGTHSYEQYF. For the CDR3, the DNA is TGTGCCAGCAGCTTGGGGACACACTCCTACGAGCAGTACTTC.

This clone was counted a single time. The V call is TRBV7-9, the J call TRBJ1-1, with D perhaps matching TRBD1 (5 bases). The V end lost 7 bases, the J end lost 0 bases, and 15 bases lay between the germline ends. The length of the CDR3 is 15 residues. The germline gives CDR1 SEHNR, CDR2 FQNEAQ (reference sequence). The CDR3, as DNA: TGTGCCAGCAATTCGGGACTGATCATGAACACTGAAGCTTTCTTT. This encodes CASNSGLIMNTEAFF.

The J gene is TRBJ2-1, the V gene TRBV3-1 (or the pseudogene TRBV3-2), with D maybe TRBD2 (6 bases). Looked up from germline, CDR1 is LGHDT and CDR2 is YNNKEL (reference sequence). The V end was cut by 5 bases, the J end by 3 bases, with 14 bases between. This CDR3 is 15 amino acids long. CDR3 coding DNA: TGTGCCAGCAGCTCCCGCGGGATTGGCTACAATGAGCAGTTCTTC. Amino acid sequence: CASSSRGIGYNEQFF.

DNA for the CDR3: TGCGCCAGCATCGAGGAGTCGTCCCAAGATCTAGCGATCCGCTCCTACGAGCAGTACTTC. It translates to CASIEESSQDLAIRSYEQYF. The V call is TRBV23-1, the J call TRBJ2-7; tentative D call: TRBD2 (6 bases). TRBV23-1 is recorded as an ORF, its role being uncertain. This CDR3 contains 20 residues. Trimming shortened V by 7 bases and J by 0 bases, and 31 bases separated the two germline ends.

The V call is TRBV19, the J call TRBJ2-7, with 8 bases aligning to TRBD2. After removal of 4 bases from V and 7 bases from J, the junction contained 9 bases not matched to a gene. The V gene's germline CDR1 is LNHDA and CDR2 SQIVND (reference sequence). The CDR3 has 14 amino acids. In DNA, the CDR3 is TGTGCCAGTAGTAGGGCTAGCGGGTCCTGGGAGCAGTACTTC. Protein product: CASSRASGSWEQYF.

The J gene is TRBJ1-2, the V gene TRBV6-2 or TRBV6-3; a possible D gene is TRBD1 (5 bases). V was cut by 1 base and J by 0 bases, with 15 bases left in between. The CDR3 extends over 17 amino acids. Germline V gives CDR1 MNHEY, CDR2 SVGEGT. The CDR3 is CASSYFARATANYGYTF. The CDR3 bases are TGTGCCAGCAGTTACTTTGCAAGAGCGACAGCTAACTATGGCTACACCTTC.

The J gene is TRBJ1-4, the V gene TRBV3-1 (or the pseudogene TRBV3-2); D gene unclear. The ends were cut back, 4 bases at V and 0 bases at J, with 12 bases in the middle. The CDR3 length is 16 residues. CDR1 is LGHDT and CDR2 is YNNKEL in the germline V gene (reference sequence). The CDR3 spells CASSLTGKTTNEKLFF. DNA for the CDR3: TGTGCCAGCAGCCTTACGGGGAAAACAACTAATGAAAAACTGTTTTTT.

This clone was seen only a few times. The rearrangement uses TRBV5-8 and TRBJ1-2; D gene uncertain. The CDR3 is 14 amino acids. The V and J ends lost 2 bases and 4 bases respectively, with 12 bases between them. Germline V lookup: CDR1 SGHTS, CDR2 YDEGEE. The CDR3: CASSLVRAVYGYTF. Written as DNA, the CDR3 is TGTGCCAGCAGCTTAGTGCGGGCAGTCTATGGCTACACCTTC.

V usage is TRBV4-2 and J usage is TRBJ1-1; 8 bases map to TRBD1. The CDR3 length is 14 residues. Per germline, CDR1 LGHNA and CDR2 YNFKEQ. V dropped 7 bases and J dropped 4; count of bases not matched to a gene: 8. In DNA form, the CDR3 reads TGTGCCAGCACCCGGGACAGGACGAGCACTGAAGCTTTCTTT. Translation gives CASTRDRTSTEAFF.

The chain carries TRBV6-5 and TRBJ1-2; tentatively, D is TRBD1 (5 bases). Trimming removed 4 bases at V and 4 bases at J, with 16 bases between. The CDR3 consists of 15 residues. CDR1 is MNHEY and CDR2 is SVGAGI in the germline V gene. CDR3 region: CASSLGGRGGYGYTF. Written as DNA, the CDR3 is TGTGCCAGCAGTTTAGGCGGGAGGGGAGGCTATGGCTACACCTTC.

The CDR3 is CATSDTSRQGNEQFF. CDR3 DNA: TGTGCCACCAGTGATACGTCACGACAGGGCAATGAGCAGTTCTTC. The chain joins TRBV24-1 to TRBJ2-1; TRBD1 agrees at 7 bases. With V trimmed by 3 bases and J by 6 bases, 7 bases remained unmatched. This CDR3 is 15 amino acids long. Germline-derived CDR1 and CDR2 are KGHDR and SFDVKD.

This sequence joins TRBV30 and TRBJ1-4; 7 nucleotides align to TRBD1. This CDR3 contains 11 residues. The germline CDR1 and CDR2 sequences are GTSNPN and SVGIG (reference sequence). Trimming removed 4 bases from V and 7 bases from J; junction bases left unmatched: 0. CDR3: CAWNRGEKLFF. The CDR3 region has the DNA TGTGCCTGGAACAGGGGTGAAAAACTGTTTTTT.

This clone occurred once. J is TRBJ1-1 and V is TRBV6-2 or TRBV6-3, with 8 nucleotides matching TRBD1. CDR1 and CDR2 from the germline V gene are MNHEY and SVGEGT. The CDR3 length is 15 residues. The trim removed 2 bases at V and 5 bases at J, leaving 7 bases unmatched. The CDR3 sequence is CASSYPGQGLTEAFF. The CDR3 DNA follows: TGTGCCAGCAGTTACCCCGGACAGGGACTAACTGAAGCTTTCTTT.